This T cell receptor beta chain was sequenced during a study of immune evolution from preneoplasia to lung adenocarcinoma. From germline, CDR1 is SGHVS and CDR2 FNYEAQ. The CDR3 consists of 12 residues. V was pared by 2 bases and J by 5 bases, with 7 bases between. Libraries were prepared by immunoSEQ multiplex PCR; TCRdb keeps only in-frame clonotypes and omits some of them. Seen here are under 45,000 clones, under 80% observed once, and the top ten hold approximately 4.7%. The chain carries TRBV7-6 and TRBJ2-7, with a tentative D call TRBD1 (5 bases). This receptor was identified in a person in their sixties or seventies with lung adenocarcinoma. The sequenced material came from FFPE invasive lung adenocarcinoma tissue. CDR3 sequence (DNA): TGTGCCAGCAGCTTACTGGACAACGAGCAGTACTTC. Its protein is CASSLLDNEQYF.